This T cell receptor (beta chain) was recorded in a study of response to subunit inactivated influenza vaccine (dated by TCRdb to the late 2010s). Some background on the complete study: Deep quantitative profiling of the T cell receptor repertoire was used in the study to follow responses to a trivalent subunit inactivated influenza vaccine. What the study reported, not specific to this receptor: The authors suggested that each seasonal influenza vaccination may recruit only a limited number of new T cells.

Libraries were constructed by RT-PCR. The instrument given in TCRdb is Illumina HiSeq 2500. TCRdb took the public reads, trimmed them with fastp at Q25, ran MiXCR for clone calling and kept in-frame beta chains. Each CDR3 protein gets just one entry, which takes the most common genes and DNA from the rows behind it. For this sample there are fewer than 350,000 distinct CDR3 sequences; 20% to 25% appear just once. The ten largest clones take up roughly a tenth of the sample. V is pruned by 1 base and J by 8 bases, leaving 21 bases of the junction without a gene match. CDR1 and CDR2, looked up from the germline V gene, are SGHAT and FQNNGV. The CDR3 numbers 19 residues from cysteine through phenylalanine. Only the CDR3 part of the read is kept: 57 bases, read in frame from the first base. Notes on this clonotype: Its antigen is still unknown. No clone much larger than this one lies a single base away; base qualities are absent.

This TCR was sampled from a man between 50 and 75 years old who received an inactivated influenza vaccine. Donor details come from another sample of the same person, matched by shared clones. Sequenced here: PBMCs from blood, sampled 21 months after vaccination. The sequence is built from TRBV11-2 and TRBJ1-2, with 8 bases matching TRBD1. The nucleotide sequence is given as TGTGCCAGCAGCTTAGGAAGAGGTCTTTCGGACAGGGTGATTTCGGGCTACACCTTC. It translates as CASSLGRGLSDRVISGYTF.